This T cell receptor beta chain was sequenced during a study of cytomegalovirus exposure and HLA in healthy donors. General study results and limits: Altogether, 160 or so TCR beta chains were recorded as cytomegalovirus-associated. An assumption of roughly uniform sequencing depth across donors underlay the presence/absence analyses. Certain indistinguishable V segments, among them TRBV6-2 and TRBV6-3, were excluded. The classifier reportedly diagnosed cytomegalovirus status with high sensitivity and specificity.

Note on this clone: Its matching antigen is unknown.

This CDR3 has 13 amino acids. V lost 3 bases and J lost 4; bases outside the gene matches: 1. CDR1 and CDR2 from the germline V gene are SGHDT and YYEEEE. The primer mix had 60 Vbeta and 13 Jbeta primers. Generated by immunoSEQ multiplex PCR, the TCRdb table keeps only in-frame clones and is missing some. There are 170,000 or so clones in the sample; around three quarters occur only once, and around 6% lies in the top ten. The chain recombines TRBV5-6 with TRBJ1-3; 7 bases agree with TRBD1. The TCR originated in a middle-aged man in good health and CMV-seronegative. The sequenced sample was PBMCs. CDR3 DNA: TGTGCCAGCAGCTCGGGACAGGGAAACACCATATATTTT. Its protein product is CASSSGQGNTIYF.